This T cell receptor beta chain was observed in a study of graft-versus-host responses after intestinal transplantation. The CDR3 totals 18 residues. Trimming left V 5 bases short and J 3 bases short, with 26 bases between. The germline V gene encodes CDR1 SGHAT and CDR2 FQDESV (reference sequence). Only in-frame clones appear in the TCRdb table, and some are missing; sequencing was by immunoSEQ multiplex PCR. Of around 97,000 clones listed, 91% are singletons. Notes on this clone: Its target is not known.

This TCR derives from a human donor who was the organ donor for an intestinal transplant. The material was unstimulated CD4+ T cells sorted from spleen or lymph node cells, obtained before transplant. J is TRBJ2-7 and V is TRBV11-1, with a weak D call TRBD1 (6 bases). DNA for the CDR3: TGTGCCAGCAGCCTGACCGACGGGACACCCAAAGCCTTCTACGAGCAGTACTTC. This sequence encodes CASSLTDGTPKAFYEQYF.